The 30 T cell receptor beta chains below all came from one sample that was sequenced in a study of cytomegalovirus exposure and HLA in healthy donors. PCR involved 60 Vbeta and 13 Jbeta primers. Profiled with immunoSEQ multiplex PCR; TCRdb holds only in-frame clones, not every one. Here the sample spans under 200,000 clones, around 78% being singletons. Sequencing used PBMCs. The receptors derive from a woman aged 30 to 39 in good health and CMV-seropositive.

The chain employs TRBV21-1 and TRBJ2-1; the table's D call TRBD1 went unverified against the DNA. TRBV21-1 is tagged as a pseudogene. This CDR3 has 16 amino acids. The CDR3 loop reads CASSKADSSGYNEQFF. The CDR3 DNA reads as TGTGCCAGCAGCAAAGCGGACAGTTCGGGATACAATGAGCAGTTCTTC.

The chain is built from TRBV7-2 and TRBJ2-3; a possible D gene is TRBD1 (7 bases). V was pared by 6 bases and J by 4 bases, with 14 bases between. Germline values: CDR1 SGHTA, CDR2 FQGNSA. This CDR3 is 14 amino acids long. DNA for the CDR3: TGTGCCAGCAGTCAACCAGGGGGGTCAGATACGCAGTATTTT. The encoded protein is CASSQPGGSDTQYF.

The rearrangement links TRBV5-6 to TRBJ1-5; 9 bases are shared with TRBD1. The CDR3 length is 15 residues. Trimming cost V 4 bases and J 5 bases; bases outside gene matches: 7. Germline loops: CDR1 SGHDT, CDR2 YYEEEE. The CDR3 here is CASSAGQGVDQPQHF. The CDR3 DNA reads as TGTGCCAGCAGCGCGGGACAGGGAGTAGATCAGCCCCAGCATTTT. The full variable domain, in which reference TRBV5-6 and TRBJ1-5 provide the parts outside the CDR3, is DAGVTQSPTHLIKTRGQQVTLRCSPKSGHDTVSWYQQALGQGPQFIFQYYEEEERQRGNFPDRFSGHQFPNYSSELNVNALLLGDSALYLCASSAGQGVDQPQHFGDGTRLSIL.

V and J are TRBV6-1 and TRBJ1-1; D not resolved. Per the germline V gene, CDR1 is MNHNS and CDR2 is SASEGT. CDR3 length: 14 amino acids. The V end lost 5 bases, the J end lost 0 bases, and 10 bases lay between the germline ends. The CDR3 sequence: CASSQDAMNTEAFF. In DNA, the CDR3 is TGTGCCAGCAGTCAAGACGCGATGAACACTGAAGCTTTCTTT.

V and J are TRBV7-8 and TRBJ2-7; D remains ambiguous. Between the trimmed V and J ends, which lost 2 bases and 6 bases, there was a span of 8 bases. The CDR3 covers 12 residues. Per germline, CDR1 SGHVS and CDR2 FQNEAQ. CDR3 sequence reads: CASSLRRSEQYF. CDR3 in DNA: TGTGCCAGCAGCTTACGAAGGAGCGAGCAGTACTTC.

The chain carries TRBV5-1 and TRBJ2-1, with D possibly matching TRBD2 (6 bases). CDR3 length: 15 amino acids. Trimming removed 4 bases from V and 0 bases from J, with 11 bases in between. Germline V CDR1 and CDR2: SGHRS, YFSETQ. CDR3 sequence (DNA): TGCGCCAGCAGCCTCATGACTAGCTCCTACAATGAGCAGTTCTTC. It codes for CASSLMTSSYNEQFF.

The chain joins TRBV2 to TRBJ1-2; perhaps TRBD1 as D (6 bases). Germline V gene lookup returns CDR1 SNHLY and CDR2 FYNNEI. This CDR3 is built from 15 residues. Trimming took off 5 bases at V and 2 bases at J, with 15 bases between the two ends. This CDR3 reads CASSRAGTSNYGYTF. Written as DNA, the CDR3 is TGTGCCAGCAGTAGAGCCGGGACATCGAACTATGGCTACACCTTC.

The gene calls are TRBV28 and TRBJ2-1, with 8 bases lining up with TRBD2. The germline gives CDR1 MDHEN, CDR2 SYDVKM. Trimming took 8 bases from V and 5 from J; bases not matched to a gene: 8. There are 14 residues in the CDR3. The CDR3 DNA follows: TGTGCCAGCGATAGCGGGAATAGCCACAATGAGCAGTTCTTC. Its translation is CASDSGNSHNEQFF.

The rearrangement uses TRBV6-1 and TRBJ2-2; D is ambiguous. From germline, CDR1 is MNHNS and CDR2 SASEGT. The length of the CDR3 is 14 residues. Trimming cost V 10 bases and J 2 bases, with 14 bases left between them. The CDR3: CATSTSRNTGELFF. DNA of the CDR3: TGTGCCACCTCAACCTCTAGAAACACCGGGGAGCTGTTTTTT.

V gene TRBV7-9 combines with J gene TRBJ2-1; D gene ambiguous. Germline CDR1 and CDR2: SEHNR and FQNEAQ (reference sequence). The CDR3 consists of 16 residues. Trimming cost V 1 base and J 5 bases, with 15 bases left between them. Written as DNA, the CDR3 is TGTGCCAGCAGCTTAGACCCCGTGAGCGCCCACAATGAGCAGTTCTTC. Its protein is CASSLDPVSAHNEQFF.

The chain couples TRBV2 to TRBJ1-4, with D perhaps TRBD1 (6 bases). Germline values: CDR1 SNHLY, CDR2 FYNNEI. Trimming pared 7 bases from V and 2 bases from J, leaving 8 bases between. This CDR3 region has 13 residues. The CDR3 DNA sequence: TGTGCCAGCAACAGGGACACTAATGAAAAACTGTTTTTT. As protein: CASNRDTNEKLFF.

The V gene is TRBV7-9, the J gene TRBJ2-7; D unclear. V dropped 5 bases and J dropped 1 base, with 9 bases sitting between them. The CDR3 is 13 residues long. CDR1 is SEHNR, CDR2 FQNEAQ, per germline (reference sequence). The CDR3 spells CASSDEASYEQYF. The CDR3 bases are TGTGCCAGCAGCGACGAGGCTTCCTACGAGCAGTACTTC.

This chain connects TRBV28 to TRBJ2-3; TRBD2 aligns across 12 bases. Germline CDR1 reads MDHEN; CDR2 reads SYDVKM. This CDR3 contains 17 residues. The V gene end was trimmed by 3 bases and the J gene end by 5 bases; junction bases not matched to a gene: 9. CDR3 nucleotide sequence: TGTGCCAGCAGTTTTCCCCTGGCTAGCGGGGGGGAAGATACGCAGTATTTT. Its protein product is CASSFPLASGGEDTQYF.

The chain uses TRBV2 and TRBJ2-1, with D perhaps matching TRBD2 (6 bases). With 4 bases removed from V and 0 bases from J, the gap between germline ends came to 10 bases. In germline, CDR1 is SNHLY, CDR2 FYNNEI. The CDR3 spans 15 residues. The CDR3 nucleotides are TGTGCCAGCAGTGCGGACGGGAGCTCCTACAATGAGCAGTTCTTC. Amino acid sequence: CASSADGSSYNEQFF.

This rearrangement joins TRBV11-3 to TRBJ1-2; TRBD1 might be the D (6 bases). Trimming took 6 bases from V and 5 from J, leaving 13 bases between them. Germline CDR1 SGHNT, CDR2 YENEEA. This CDR3 region has 13 residues. CDR3 sequence reads: CASRPSGTYGYTF. CDR3 bases: TGTGCCAGCAGGCCTTCCGGGACATATGGCTACACCTTC.

The genes are TRBV4-1 and TRBJ1-2, with 7 bases lining up with TRBD1. V shed 3 bases and J 4 bases; nucleotides not matched to a gene: 8. There are 15 residues in the CDR3. Germline V gives CDR1 MGHRA, CDR2 YSYEKL. CDR3 region: CASSQPRGRGYGYTF. The CDR3 coding sequence is TGCGCCAGCAGCCAGCCTAGGGGGCGCGGCTATGGCTACACCTTC.

The rearrangement links TRBV15 to TRBJ1-4, with TRBD1 matching over 9 bases. The germline gives CDR1 LNHNV, CDR2 YYDKDF (reference sequence). This CDR3 region has 15 residues. Trimming took 0 bases from V and 5 from J; bases not matched to a gene: 1. The CDR3 bases are TGTGCCACCAGCAGAGATGGGACAGGGAATGAAAAACTGTTTTTT. It encodes CATSRDGTGNEKLFF. Combining the CDR3 with reference TRBV15 and TRBJ1-4 gives the whole variable domain DAMVIQNPRYQVTQFGKPVTLSCSQTLNHNVMYWYQQKSSQAPKLLFHYYDKDFNNEADTPDNFQSRRPNTSFCFLDIRSPGLGDTAMYLCATSRDGTGNEKLFFGSGTQLSVL.

The chain carries TRBV4-1 and TRBJ2-3, with D perhaps TRBD2 (6 bases). The CDR3 consists of 15 residues. V was trimmed by 4 bases and J by 3 bases, leaving 14 bases between them. Germline lookup yields CDR1 MGHRA and CDR2 YSYEKL. CDR3 DNA: TGCGCCAGCAGCCCCCCGGGGGTGAGGACAGATACGCAGTATTTT. It encodes CASSPPGVRTDTQYF.

Worth noting for this clone: One end of the junction does not line up with germline, which may come from a read error. V usage is TRBV7-6 and J usage is TRBJ2-7, with D possibly TRBD1 on 6 matching bases. Germline CDR1 and CDR2: SGHVS and FNYEAQ. The CDR3 sequence is 12 residues long. The DNA for the CDR3 is TGTGCCAGCAGCTTAGGGGGGCCCGATTGGAACTTC. Translation gives CASSLGGPDWNF. The entire variable domain, with the rest obtained from reference TRBV7-6 and TRBJ2-7, is as follows: GAGVSQSPRYKVTKRGQDVALRCDPISGHVSLYWYRQALGQGPEFLTYFNYEAQQDKSGLPNDRFSAERPEGSISTLTIQRTEQRDSAMYRCASSLGGPDWNFGPGTRLTVT.

The gene calls are TRBV7-2 and TRBJ2-3; no firm D call. Germline assignment: CDR1 SGHTA and CDR2 FQGNSA. The CDR3 totals 12 residues. V lost 5 bases to trimming and J lost 1 base, with 4 bases between them. The CDR3 loop is CASSPGTDTQYF. The CDR3 DNA reads as TGTGCCAGCAGCCCCGGCACAGATACGCAGTATTTT.

The table lists this clone with a few counts. One junction end does not reproduce the germline sequence, and a read error may be involved. The chain uses TRBV7-7 and TRBJ2-5; 11 bases agree with TRBD2. The CDR3 sequence is 17 residues long. Germline CDR1 SSHAT, CDR2 FNYEAQ (reference sequence). The CDR3 spells CASSSRPLGLAEETQYF. The CDR3 bases are TGTGCTAGCAGCTCGCGGCCCCTGGGACTAGCGGAAGAGACCCAGTACTTC.

The chain couples TRBV7-8 to TRBJ1-2; perhaps TRBD1 as D (6 bases). The germline gives CDR1 SGHVS, CDR2 FQNEAQ. The ends were cut back, 7 bases at V and 3 bases at J, with 15 bases in the middle. CDR3 size: 14 residues. The CDR3 reads CASTRGGGYYGYTF. The CDR3 region has the DNA TGTGCCAGCACCCGAGGGGGGGGGTACTATGGCTACACCTTC. Drawing the rest from reference TRBV7-8 and TRBJ1-2, the complete variable domain is GAGVSQSPRYKVAKRGQDVALRCDPISGHVSLFWYQQALGQGPEFLTYFQNEAQLDKSGLPSDRFFAERPEGSVSTLKIQRTQQEDSAVYLCASTRGGGYYGYTFGSGTRLTVV.

The chain is built from TRBV2 and TRBJ2-1; D is undetermined. Germline lookup yields CDR1 SNHLY and CDR2 FYNNEI. The CDR3 sequence is 13 residues long. Trimming stripped 7 bases from V and 6 bases from J, with 13 bases between. The CDR3 loop reads CASTSTRINEQFF. Here the CDR3 DNA reads TGTGCCAGCACCTCTACTCGAATCAATGAGCAGTTCTTC.

J is TRBJ1-2 and V is TRBV6-5; 7 positions match TRBD1. CDR1 is MNHEY, CDR2 SVGAGI, per germline. The CDR3 spans 13 residues. With 6 bases clipped from V and 6 bases from J, the junction kept 7 bases outside the gene matches. Here the CDR3 DNA reads TGTGCCAGCAGAACCCCCGGGACAGATGGCTACACCTTC. Its translation is CASRTPGTDGYTF.

The chain uses TRBV5-1 and TRBJ1-2; 9 bases line up with TRBD1. With 6 bases clipped from V and 3 bases from J, the junction kept 9 bases outside the gene matches. The CDR3 covers 15 residues. In germline, CDR1 is SGHRS, CDR2 YFSETQ. Here the CDR3 reads CASNPEGQGYYGYTF. Here the CDR3 DNA reads TGCGCCAGCAATCCTGAGGGACAGGGATACTATGGCTACACCTTC.

The chain uses TRBV13 and TRBJ2-2; the D gene is possibly TRBD2 (5 bases). Germline CDR1 is PRHDT and CDR2 is FYEKMQ (reference sequence). Deletions cut 7 bases from V and 1 base from J, with 16 bases between. The CDR3 spans 16 residues. CDR3 amino acids: CASTRAGARNTGELFF. DNA of the CDR3: TGTGCCAGCACCCGTGCGGGCGCGAGGAACACCGGGGAGCTGTTTTTT.

The gene calls are TRBV4-2 and TRBJ2-6, with 7 bases fitting TRBD1. The CDR3 sequence is 16 residues long. V gave up 4 bases and J gave up 0 bases; unmatched junction bases: 3. Germline CDR1 and CDR2: LGHNA and YNFKEQ. The CDR3 sequence is CASSRDRFSGANVLTF. In DNA form, the CDR3 reads TGTGCCAGCAGCCGGGACAGATTCTCTGGGGCCAACGTCCTGACTTTC.

Concerning this clone itself: A read error is likely, as this CDR3 ends without the conserved phenylalanine or tryptophan. It is unclear where the CDR3 begins or ends on the DNA, so no DNA is shown, and the CDR3 is as TCRdb lists it. The chain has TRBV10-3 and TRBJ2-7; the table assigns TRBD2, which was not confirmed against the DNA. Ends included, the CDR3 has 11 residues. The germline V gene encodes CDR1 ENHRY and CDR2 SYGVKD. Here the CDR3 reads CAISERRRPRS.

This chain joins TRBV6-5 and TRBJ1-1; possible D gene TRBD1, 5 bases. The CDR3 consists of 11 residues. Germline CDR1 and CDR2: MNHEY and SVGAGI. The ends were cut back, 8 bases at V and 6 bases at J, with 10 bases in the middle. The CDR3 sequence is CASGGLSEAFF. Written as DNA, the CDR3 is TGTGCCAGCGGGGGGTTGTCTGAAGCTTTCTTT.

The chain couples TRBV4-3 to TRBJ2-1; tentatively, D is TRBD2 (6 bases). V was shortened by 0 bases and J by 4 bases, with 13 bases between the two germline ends. The germline gives CDR1 LGHNA, CDR2 YSLEER. CDR3 length: 16 residues. CDR3 nucleotide sequence: TGCGCCAGCAGCCAAGATTTCGGGGGTCTATACAATGAGCAGTTCTTC. It encodes CASSQDFGGLYNEQFF.